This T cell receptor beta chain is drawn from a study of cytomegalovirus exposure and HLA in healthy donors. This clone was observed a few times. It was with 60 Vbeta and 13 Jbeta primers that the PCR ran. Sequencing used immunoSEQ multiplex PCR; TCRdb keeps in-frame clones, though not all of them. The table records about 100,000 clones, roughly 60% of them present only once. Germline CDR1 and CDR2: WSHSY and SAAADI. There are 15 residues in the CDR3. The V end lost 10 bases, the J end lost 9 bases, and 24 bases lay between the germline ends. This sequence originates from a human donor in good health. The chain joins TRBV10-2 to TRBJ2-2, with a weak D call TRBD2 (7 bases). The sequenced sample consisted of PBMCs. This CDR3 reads CAIRTASGGGRELFF. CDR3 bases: TGCGCCATACGGACGGCTAGCGGAGGGGGGAGGGAGCTGTTTTTT.